What follows is one T cell receptor (beta chain) and its context. Its antigen is currently unknown. Measured with immunoSEQ multiplex PCR; TCRdb has only the in-frame clones, and not every one. The sample has around 150,000 clones; about 78% are singletons. Every patient relapsed after autologous stem cell transplantation, and brentuximab vedotin exposure varied. Under best response, outcomes were complete response, partial response or progressive disease. The germline V and J ends were trimmed by 5 bases and 0 bases, with 13 bases remaining between them. The CDR3 contains 15 residues. Germline CDR1 is SGHRS and CDR2 is YFSETQ. The data belong to a study of PD-1 blockade in classical Hodgkin lymphoma. Broader study findings: Diminished baseline TCR diversity has been reported in newly diagnosed patients relative to healthy donors.

This TCR was recovered from a human donor with classical Hodgkin lymphoma. The material sequenced was peripheral blood mononuclear cells (PBMCs), taken before the second cycle of nivolumab. The chain is built from TRBV5-1 and TRBJ2-3, with no clear D. The CDR3 sequence: CASRPDALSTDTQYF. As DNA, the CDR3 is TGCGCCAGCAGACCCGACGCGCTGAGCACAGATACGCAGTATTTT.